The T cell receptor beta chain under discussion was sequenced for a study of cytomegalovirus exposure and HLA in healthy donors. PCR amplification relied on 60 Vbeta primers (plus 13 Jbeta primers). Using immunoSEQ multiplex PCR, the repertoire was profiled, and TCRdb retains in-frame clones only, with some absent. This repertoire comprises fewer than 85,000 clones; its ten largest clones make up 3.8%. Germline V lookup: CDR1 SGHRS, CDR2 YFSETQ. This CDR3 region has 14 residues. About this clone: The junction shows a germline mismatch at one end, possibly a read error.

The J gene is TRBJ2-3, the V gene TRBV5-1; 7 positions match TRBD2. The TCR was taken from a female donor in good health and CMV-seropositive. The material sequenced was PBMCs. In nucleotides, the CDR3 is TGCGCCAGCAGCGACCCGGGACTAACAGATAAGCAGTATTTT. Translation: CASSDPGLTDKQYF.